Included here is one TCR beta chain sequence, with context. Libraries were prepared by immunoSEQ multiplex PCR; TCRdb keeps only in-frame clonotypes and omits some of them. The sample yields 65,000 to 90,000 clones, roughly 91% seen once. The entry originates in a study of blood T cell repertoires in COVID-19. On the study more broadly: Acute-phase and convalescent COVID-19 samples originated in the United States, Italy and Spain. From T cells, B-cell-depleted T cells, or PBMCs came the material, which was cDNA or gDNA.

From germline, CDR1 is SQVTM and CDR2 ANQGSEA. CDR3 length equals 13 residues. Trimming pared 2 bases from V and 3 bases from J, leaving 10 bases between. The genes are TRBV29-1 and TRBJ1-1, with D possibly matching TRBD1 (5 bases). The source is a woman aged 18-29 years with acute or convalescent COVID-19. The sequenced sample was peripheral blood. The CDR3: CSVEQGRDTEAFF. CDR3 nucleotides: TGCAGCGTTGAACAGGGTAGAGACACTGAAGCTTTCTTT.